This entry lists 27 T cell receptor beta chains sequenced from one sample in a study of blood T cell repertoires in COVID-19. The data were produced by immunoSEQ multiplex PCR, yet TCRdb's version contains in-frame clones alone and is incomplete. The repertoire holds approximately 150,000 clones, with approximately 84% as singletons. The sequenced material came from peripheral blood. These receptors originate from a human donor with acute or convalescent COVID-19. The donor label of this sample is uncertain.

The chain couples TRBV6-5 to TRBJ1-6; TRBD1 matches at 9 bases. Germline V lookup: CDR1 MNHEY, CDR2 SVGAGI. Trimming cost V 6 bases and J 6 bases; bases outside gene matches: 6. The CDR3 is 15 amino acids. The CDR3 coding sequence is TGTGCCAGCAGCCGGACAGGGGAAGGTAATTCACCCCTCCACTTT. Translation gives CASSRTGEGNSPLHF.

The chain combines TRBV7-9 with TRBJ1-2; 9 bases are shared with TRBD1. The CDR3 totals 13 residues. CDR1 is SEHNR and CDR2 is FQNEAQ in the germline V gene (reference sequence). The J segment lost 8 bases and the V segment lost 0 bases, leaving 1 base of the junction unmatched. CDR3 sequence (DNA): TGTGCCAGCAGCTTAGCACAGGGGGCAGGCTACACCTTC. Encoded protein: CASSLAQGAGYTF.

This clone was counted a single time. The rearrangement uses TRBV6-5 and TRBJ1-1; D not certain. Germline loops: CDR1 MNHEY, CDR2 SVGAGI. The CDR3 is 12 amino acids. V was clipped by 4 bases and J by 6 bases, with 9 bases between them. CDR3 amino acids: CASSSPPAEAFF. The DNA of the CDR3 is TGTGCCAGCAGTTCCCCCCCGGCTGAAGCTTTCTTT.

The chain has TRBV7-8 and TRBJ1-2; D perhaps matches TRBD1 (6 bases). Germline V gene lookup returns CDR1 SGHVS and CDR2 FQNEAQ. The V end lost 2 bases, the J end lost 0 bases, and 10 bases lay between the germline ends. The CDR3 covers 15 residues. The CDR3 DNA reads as TGTGCCAGCAGCTTAAACAGGGTAGCTAACTATGGCTACACCTTC. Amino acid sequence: CASSLNRVANYGYTF. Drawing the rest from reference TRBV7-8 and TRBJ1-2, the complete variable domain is GAGVSQSPRYKVAKRGQDVALRCDPISGHVSLFWYQQALGQGPEFLTYFQNEAQLDKSGLPSDRFFAERPEGSVSTLKIQRTQQEDSAVYLCASSLNRVANYGYTFGSGTRLTVV.

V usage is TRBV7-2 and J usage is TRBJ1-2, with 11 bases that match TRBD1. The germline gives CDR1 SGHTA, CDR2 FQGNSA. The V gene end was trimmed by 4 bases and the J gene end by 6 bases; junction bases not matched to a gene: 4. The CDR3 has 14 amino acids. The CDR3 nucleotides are TGTGCCAGCAGCTCGGCGGACAGGGGGCATGGCTACACCTTC. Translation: CASSSADRGHGYTF.

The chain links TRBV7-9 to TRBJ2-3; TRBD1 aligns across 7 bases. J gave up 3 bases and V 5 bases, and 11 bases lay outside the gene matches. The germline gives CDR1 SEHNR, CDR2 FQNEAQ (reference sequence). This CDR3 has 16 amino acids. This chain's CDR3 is CASSPQTGKTTDTQYF. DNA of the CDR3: TGTGCCAGCAGCCCCCAGACAGGGAAAACGACAGATACGCAGTATTTT. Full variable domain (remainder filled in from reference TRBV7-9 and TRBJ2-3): DTGVSQNPRHKITKRGQNVTFRCDPISEHNRLYWYRQTLGQGPEFLTYFQNEAQLEKSRLLSDRFSAERPKGSFSTLEIQRTEQGDSAMYLCASSPQTGKTTDTQYFGPGTRLTVL.

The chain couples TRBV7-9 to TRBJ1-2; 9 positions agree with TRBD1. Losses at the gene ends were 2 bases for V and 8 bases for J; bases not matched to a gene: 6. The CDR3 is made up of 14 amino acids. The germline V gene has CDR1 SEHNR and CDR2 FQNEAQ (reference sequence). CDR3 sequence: CASSLSQGASGYTF. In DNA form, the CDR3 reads TGTGCCAGCAGCTTATCACAGGGGGCTTCCGGCTACACCTTC.

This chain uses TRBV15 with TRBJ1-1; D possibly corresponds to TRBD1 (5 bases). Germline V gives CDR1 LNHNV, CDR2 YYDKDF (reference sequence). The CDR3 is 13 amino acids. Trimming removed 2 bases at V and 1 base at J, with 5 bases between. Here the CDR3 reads CATSRTGNTEAFF. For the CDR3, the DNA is TGTGCCACCAGCAGAACAGGGAACACTGAAGCTTTCTTT.

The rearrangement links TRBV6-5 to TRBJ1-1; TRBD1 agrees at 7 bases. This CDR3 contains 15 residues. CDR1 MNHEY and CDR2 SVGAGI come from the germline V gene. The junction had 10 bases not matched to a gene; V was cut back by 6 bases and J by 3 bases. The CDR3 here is CASRDPGQTHTEAFF. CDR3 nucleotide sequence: TGTGCCAGCAGAGATCCGGGACAGACGCACACTGAAGCTTTCTTT.

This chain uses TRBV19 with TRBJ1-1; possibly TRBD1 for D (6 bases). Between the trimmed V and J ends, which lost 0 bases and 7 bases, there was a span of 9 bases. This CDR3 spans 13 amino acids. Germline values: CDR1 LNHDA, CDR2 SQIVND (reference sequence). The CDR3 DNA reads TGTGCCAGTAGTATAGACAGGGGATTTGAAGCTTTCTTT. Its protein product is CASSIDRGFEAFF. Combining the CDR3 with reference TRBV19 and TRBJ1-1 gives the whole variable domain DGGITQSPKYLFRKEGQNVTLSCEQNLNHDAMYWYRQDPGQGLRLIYYSQIVNDFQKGDIAEGYSVSREKKESFPLTVTSAQKNPTAFYLCASSIDRGFEAFFGQGTRLTVV.

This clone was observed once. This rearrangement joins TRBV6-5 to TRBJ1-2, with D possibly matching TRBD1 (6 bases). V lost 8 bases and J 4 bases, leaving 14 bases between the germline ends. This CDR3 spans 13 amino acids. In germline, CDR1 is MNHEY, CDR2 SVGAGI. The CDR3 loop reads CASARGIGYGYTF. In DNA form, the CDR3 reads TGTGCCAGCGCCAGGGGCATAGGCTATGGCTACACCTTC.

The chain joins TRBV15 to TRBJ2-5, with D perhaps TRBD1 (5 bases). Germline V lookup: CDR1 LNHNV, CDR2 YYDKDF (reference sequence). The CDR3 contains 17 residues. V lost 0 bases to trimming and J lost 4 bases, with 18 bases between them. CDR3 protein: CATSREGRRARGETQYF. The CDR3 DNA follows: TGTGCCACCAGCAGAGAGGGTCGCAGGGCCCGAGGAGAGACCCAGTACTTC. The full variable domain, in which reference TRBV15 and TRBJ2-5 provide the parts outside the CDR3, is DAMVIQNPRYQVTQFGKPVTLSCSQTLNHNVMYWYQQKSSQAPKLLFHYYDKDFNNEADTPDNFQSRRPNTSFCFLDIRSPGLGDTAMYLCATSREGRRARGETQYFGPGTRLLVL.

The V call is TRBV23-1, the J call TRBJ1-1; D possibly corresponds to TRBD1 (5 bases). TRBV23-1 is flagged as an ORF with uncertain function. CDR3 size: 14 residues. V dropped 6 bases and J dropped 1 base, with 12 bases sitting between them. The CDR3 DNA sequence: TGCGCCAGCAGGCGACAGAATACGAACACTGAAGCTTTCTTT. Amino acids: CASRRQNTNTEAFF.

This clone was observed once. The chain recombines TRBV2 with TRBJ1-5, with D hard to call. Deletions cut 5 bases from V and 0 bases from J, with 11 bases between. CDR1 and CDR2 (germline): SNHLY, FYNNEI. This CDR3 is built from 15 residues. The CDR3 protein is CASSTRGDSNQPQHF. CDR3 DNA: TGTGCCAGCAGTACCCGCGGGGATAGCAATCAGCCCCAGCATTTT.

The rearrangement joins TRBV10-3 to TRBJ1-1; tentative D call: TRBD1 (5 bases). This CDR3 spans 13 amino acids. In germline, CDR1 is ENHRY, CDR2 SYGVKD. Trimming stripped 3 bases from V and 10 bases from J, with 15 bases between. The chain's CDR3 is CAISEPGPGSAFF. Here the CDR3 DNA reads TGTGCCATCAGTGAACCAGGGCCAGGCTCAGCTTTCTTT.

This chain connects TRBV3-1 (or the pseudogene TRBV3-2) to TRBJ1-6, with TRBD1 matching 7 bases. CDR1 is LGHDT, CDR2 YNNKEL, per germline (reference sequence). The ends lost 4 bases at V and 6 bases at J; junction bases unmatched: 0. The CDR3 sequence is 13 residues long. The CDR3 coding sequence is TGTGCCAGCAGCCGGGACAGTAATTCACCCCTCCACTTT. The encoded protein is CASSRDSNSPLHF.

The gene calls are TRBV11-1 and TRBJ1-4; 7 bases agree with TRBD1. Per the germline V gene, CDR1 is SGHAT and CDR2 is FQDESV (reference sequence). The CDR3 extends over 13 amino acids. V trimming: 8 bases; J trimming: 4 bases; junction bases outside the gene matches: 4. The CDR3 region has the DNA TGTGCCAGCTCTGACAGGGATAATGAAAAACTGTTTTTT. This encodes CASSDRDNEKLFF. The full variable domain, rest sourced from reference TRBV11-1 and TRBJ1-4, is EAEVAQSPRYKITEKSQAVAFWCDPISGHATLYWYRQILGQGPELLVQFQDESVVDDSQLPKDRFSAERLKGVDSTLKIQPAELGDSAMYLCASSDRDNEKLFFGSGTQLSVL.

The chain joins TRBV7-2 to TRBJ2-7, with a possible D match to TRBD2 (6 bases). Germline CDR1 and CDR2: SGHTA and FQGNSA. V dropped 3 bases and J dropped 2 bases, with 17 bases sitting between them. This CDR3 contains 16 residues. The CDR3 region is CASSLAPVRETYEQYF. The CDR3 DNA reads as TGTGCCAGCAGCTTGGCCCCCGTCCGGGAGACCTACGAGCAGTACTTC. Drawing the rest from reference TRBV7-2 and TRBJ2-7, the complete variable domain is GAGVSQSPSNKVTEKGKDVELRCDPISGHTALYWYRQSLGQGLEFLIYFQGNSAPDKSGLPSDRFSAERTGGSVSTLTIQRTQQEDSAVYLCASSLAPVRETYEQYFGPGTRLTVT.

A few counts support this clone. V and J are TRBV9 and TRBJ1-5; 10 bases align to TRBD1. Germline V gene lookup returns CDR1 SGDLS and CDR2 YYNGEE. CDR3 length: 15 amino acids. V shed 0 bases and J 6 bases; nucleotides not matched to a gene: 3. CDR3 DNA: TGTGCCAGCAGCGTAGAAGGGACAGGGGTTCAGCCCCAGCATTTT. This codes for CASSVEGTGVQPQHF.

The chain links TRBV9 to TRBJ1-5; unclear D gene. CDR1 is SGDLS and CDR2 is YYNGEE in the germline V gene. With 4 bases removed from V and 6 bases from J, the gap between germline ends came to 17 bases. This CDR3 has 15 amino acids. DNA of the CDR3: TGTGCCAGCAGCTCACACAGCGGAGGCGGTCAGCCCCAGCATTTT. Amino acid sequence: CASSSHSGGGQPQHF.

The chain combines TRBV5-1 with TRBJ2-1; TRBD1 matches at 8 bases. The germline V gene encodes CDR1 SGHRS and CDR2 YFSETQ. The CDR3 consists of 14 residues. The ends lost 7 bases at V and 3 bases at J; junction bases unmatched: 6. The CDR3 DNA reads TGCGCCAGCGGTCCAGGGGGCGGCTACAATGAGCAGTTCTTC. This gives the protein CASGPGGGYNEQFF. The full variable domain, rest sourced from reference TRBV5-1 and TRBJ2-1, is KAGVTQTPRYLIKTRGQQVTLSCSPISGHRSVSWYQQTPGQGLQFLFEYFSETQRNKGNFPGRFSGRQFSNSRSEMNVSTLELGDSALYLCASGPGGGYNEQFFGPGTRLTVL.

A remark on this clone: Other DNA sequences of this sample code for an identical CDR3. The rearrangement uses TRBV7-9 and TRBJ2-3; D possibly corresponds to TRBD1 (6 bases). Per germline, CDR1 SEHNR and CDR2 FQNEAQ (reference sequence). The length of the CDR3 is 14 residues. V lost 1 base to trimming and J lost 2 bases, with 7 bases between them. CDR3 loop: CASSLGQDTDTQYF. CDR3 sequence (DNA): TGTGCCAGCAGCTTAGGACAGGACACAGATACGCAGTATTTT.

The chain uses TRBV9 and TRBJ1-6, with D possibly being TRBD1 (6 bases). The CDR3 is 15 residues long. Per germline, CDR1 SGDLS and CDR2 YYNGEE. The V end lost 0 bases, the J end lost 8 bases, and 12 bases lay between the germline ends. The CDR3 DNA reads TGTGCCAGCAGCGTAGCGGGGGCGGGGGATTCACCCCTCCACTTT. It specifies CASSVAGAGDSPLHF.

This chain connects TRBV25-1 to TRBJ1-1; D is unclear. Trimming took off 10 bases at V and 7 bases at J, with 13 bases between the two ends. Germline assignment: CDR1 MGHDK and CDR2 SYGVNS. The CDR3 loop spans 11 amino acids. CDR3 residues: CATVVADEAFF. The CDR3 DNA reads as TGTGCCACAGTCGTGGCAGATGAAGCTTTCTTT.

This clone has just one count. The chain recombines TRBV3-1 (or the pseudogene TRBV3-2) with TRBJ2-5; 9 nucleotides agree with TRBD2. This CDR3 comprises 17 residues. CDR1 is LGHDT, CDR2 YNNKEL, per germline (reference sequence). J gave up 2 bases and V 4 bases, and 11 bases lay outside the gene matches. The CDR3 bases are TGTGCCAGCAGCCTAGCGGGACTAGCACTCGCGCAAGAGACCCAGTACTTC. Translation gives CASSLAGLALAQETQYF.

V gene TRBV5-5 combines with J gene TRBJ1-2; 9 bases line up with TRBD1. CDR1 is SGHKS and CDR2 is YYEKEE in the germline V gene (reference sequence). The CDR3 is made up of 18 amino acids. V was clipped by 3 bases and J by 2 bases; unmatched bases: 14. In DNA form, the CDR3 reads TGTGCCAGCAGCTCTGCCCCGGGACAGGGACTTTTGAACTATGGCTACACCTTC. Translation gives CASSSAPGQGLLNYGYTF.

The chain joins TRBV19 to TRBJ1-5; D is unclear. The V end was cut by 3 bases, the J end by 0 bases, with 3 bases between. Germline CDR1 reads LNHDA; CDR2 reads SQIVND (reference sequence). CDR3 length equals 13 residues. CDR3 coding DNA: TGTGCCAGTAGTATGGCTAGCAATCAGCCCCAGCATTTT. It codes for CASSMASNQPQHF.